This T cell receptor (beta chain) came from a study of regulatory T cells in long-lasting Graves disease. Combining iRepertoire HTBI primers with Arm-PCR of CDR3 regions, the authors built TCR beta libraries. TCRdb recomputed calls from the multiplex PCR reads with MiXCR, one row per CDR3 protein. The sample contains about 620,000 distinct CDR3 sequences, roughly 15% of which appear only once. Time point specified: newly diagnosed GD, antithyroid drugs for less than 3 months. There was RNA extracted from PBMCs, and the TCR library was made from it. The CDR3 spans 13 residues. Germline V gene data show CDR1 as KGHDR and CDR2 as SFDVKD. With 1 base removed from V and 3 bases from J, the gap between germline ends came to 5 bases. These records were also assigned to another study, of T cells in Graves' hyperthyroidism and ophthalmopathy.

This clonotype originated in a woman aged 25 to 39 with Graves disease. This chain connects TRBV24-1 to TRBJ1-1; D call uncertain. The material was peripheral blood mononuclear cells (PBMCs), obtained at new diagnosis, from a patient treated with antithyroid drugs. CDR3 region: CATSDFLYTEAFF. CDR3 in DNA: TGTGCCACCAGTGATTTTTTGTACACTGAAGCTTTCTTT.